Following are 6 T cell receptor beta chains from one sample sequenced in a study of T cell repertoires in cytomegalovirus infection. TCRdb called the reads again in MiXCR, with one record for every CDR3 protein. The sample yields fewer than 1,000,000 distinct CDR3 sequences, roughly a third seen once. These TCRs' antigens remain unknown. This specimen was cultured CD8+ T cells from PBMCs, taken from culture after CMV antigen stimulation. The origin of the receptors is a human donor in good health (CMV status not recorded). Some clones in this sample may be carry-over from other donors' samples.

This clonotype was recorded a few times. The rearrangement links TRBV7-8 to TRBJ2-7, with TRBD1 identical over 10 bases. Trimming at V came to 3 bases and at J to 6 bases, leaving 8 bases not matched to a gene. CDR3 length: 15 amino acids. Germline V gives CDR1 SGHVS, CDR2 FQNEAQ. The CDR3 bases are TGTGCCAGCAGCTTGGGGGACAGGGGCATCGTCGAGCAGTACGTC. Protein product: CASSLGDRGIVEQYV.

This clonotype turned up a few times. The gene calls are TRBV10-3 and TRBJ1-1, with 9 nucleotides matching TRBD1. The germline gives CDR1 ENHRY, CDR2 SYGVKD. The CDR3 sequence is 16 residues long. V lost 6 bases and J lost 5; bases outside the gene matches: 13. CDR3 nucleotide sequence: TGTGCCATCAGCCCTCATTTACAGGGGGCTGGGACTGAAGCTTTCTTT. As protein: CAISPHLQGAGTEAFF.

The chain carries TRBV7-9 and TRBJ2-1; tentatively, D is TRBD1 (6 bases). V was shortened by 2 bases and J by 8 bases, with 10 bases between the two germline ends. Germline CDR1 SEHNR, CDR2 FQNEAQ (reference sequence). The CDR3 is 13 residues long. CDR3 nucleotide sequence: TGTGCCAGCAGCTTAATGGGGGCCTATGAGCAGTTCTTC. It codes for CASSLMGAYEQFF.

This clonotype was found many times. The chain couples TRBV7-2 to TRBJ2-3; D is undetermined. V was clipped by 4 bases and J by 5 bases, with 13 bases between them. Looked up from germline, CDR1 is SGHTA and CDR2 is FQGNSA. This CDR3 has 14 residues. The CDR3 here is CASSSRLVGDTQYF. The CDR3 DNA reads as TGTGCCAGCAGCTCCCGGCTAGTAGGAGATACGCAGTATTTT.

This clonotype was counted a few times. V gene TRBV20-1 combines with J gene TRBJ1-5; TRBD1 matches at 7 bases. CDR3 length: 15 residues. With V trimmed by 3 bases and J by 0 bases, 5 bases remained unmatched. Germline lookup yields CDR1 DFQATT and CDR2 SNEGSKA (reference sequence). CDR3 protein: CSASKTGYSNQPQHF. Written as DNA, the CDR3 is TGCAGTGCTAGTAAGACAGGGTATAGCAATCAGCCCCAGCATTTT.

This clonotype was recorded a few times. The rearrangement uses TRBV27 and TRBJ1-5, with 7 bases matching TRBD1. The junction had 9 bases not matched to a gene; V was cut back by 4 bases and J by 0 bases. Germline assignment: CDR1 MNHEY and CDR2 SMNVEV (reference sequence). CDR3 length equals 17 residues. CDR3 DNA sequence: TGTGCCAGCAGTTCTCGACAGGGACCAACTAGCAATCAGCCCCAGCATTTT. Its translation: CASSSRQGPTSNQPQHF.